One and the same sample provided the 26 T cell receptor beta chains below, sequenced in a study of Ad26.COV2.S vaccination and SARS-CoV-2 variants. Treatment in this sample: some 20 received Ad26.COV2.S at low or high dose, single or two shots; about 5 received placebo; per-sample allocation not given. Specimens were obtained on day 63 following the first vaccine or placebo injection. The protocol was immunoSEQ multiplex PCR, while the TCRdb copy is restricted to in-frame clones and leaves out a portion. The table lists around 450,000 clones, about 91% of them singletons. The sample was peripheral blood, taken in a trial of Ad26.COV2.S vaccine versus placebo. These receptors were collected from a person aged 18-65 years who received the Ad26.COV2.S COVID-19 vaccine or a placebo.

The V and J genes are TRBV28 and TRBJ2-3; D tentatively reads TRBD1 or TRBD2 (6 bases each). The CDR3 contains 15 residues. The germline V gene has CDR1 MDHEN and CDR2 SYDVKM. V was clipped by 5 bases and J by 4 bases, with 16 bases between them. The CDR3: CASSEWGARPDTQYF. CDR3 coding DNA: TGTGCCAGCAGTGAATGGGGGGCTAGGCCAGATACGCAGTATTTT. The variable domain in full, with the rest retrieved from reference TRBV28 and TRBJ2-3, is DVKVTQSSRYLVKRTGEKVFLECVQDMDHENMFWYRQDPGLGLRLIYFSYDVKMKEKGDIPEGYSVSREKKERFSLILESASTNQTSMYLCASSEWGARPDTQYFGPGTRLTVL.

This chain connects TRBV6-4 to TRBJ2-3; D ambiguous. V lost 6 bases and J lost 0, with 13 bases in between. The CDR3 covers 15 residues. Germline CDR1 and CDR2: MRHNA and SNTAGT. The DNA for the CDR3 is TGTGCCAGCAGCCTAACTTCGCTAAGCACAGATACGCAGTATTTT. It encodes CASSLTSLSTDTQYF.

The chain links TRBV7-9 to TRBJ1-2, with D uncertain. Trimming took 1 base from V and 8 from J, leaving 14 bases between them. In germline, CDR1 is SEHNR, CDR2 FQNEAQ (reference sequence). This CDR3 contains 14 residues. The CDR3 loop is CASSLGSWPGGYTF. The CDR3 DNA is TGTGCCAGCAGCTTAGGGTCCTGGCCTGGAGGCTACACCTTC.

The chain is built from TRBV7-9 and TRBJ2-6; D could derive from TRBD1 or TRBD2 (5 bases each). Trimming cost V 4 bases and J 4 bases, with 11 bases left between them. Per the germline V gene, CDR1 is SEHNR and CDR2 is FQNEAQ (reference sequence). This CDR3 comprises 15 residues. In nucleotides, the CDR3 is TGTGCCAGCAGCTCAGTCGGGGCCGGGGCCAACGTCCTGACTTTC. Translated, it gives CASSSVGAGANVLTF. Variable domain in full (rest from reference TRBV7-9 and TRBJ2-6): DTGVSQNPRHKITKRGQNVTFRCDPISEHNRLYWYRQTLGQGPEFLTYFQNEAQLEKSRLLSDRFSAERPKGSFSTLEIQRTEQGDSAMYLCASSSVGAGANVLTFGAGSRLTVL.

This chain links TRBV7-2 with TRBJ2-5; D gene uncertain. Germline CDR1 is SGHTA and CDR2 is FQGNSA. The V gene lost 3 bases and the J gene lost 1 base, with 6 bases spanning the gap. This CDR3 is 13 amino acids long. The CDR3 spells CASSFRPQETQYF. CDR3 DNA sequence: TGTGCCAGCAGCTTCCGACCCCAAGAGACCCAGTACTTC. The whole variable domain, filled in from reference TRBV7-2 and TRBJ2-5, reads GAGVSQSPSNKVTEKGKDVELRCDPISGHTALYWYRQSLGQGLEFLIYFQGNSAPDKSGLPSDRFSAERTGGSVSTLTIQRTQQEDSAVYLCASSFRPQETQYFGPGTRLLVL.

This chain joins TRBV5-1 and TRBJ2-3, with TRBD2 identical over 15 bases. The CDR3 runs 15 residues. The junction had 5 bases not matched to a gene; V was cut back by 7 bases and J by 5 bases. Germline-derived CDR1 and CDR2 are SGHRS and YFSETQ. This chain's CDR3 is CASGLAGGRVDTQYF. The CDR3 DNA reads TGCGCCAGCGGACTAGCGGGAGGGCGGGTAGATACGCAGTATTTT.

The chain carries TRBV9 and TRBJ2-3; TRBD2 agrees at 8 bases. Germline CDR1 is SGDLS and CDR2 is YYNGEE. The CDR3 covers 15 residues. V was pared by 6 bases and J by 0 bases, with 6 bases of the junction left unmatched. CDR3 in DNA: TGTGCCAGCACTCGGACTAGCCTTAGCACAGATACGCAGTATTTT. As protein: CASTRTSLSTDTQYF.

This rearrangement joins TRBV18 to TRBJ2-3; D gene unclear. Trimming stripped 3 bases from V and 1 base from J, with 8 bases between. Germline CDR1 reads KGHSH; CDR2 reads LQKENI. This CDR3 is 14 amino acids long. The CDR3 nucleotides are TGTGCCAGCTCACCCAAGGTCGGCACAGATACGCAGTATTTT. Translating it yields CASSPKVGTDTQYF.

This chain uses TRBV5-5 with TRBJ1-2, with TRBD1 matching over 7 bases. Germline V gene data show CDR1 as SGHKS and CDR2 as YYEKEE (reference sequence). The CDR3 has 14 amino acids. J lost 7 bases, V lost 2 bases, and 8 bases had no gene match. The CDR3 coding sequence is TGTGCCAGCAGCTTCTCAGGGGGACCTGGTGGCTACACCTTC. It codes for CASSFSGGPGGYTF.

CDR3 in DNA: TGTGCCACCGGTAGCGGGAGGGCCTCCTACAATGAGCAGTTCTTC. The encoded protein is CATGSGRASYNEQFF. The chain links TRBV19 to TRBJ2-1, with 11 bases matching TRBD2. The V and J ends lost 10 bases and 0 bases, in that order; junction bases with no gene match: 5. Per germline, CDR1 LNHDA and CDR2 SQIVND (reference sequence). This CDR3 has 15 residues.

In nucleotides, the CDR3 is TGTGCCAGCAGCTTAGCTGGTGGGGAGGGCTACGAGCAGTACTTC. This encodes CASSLAGGEGYEQYF. The V gene is TRBV7-9, the J gene TRBJ2-7; 7 bases agree with TRBD2. Trimming at V came to 0 bases and at J to 3 bases, leaving 5 bases not matched to a gene. Germline V gene lookup returns CDR1 SEHNR and CDR2 FQNEAQ (reference sequence). The CDR3 has 15 amino acids.

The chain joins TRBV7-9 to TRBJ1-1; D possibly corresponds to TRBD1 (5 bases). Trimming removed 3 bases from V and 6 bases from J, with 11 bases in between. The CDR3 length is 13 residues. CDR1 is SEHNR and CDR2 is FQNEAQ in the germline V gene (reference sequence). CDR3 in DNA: TGTGCCAGCAGCTTCCCAGGGCTCGCTGAAGCTTTCTTT. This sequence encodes CASSFPGLAEAFF.

CDR3 nucleotides: TGCAGCGTTTTGTCCCAAAACACCGGGGAGCTGTTTTTT. It encodes CSVLSQNTGELFF. The rearrangement links TRBV29-1 to TRBJ2-2; no clear D gene. The CDR3 runs 13 residues. Between the trimmed V and J ends, which lost 5 bases and 2 bases, there was a span of 9 bases. Per the germline V gene, CDR1 is SQVTM and CDR2 is ANQGSEA.

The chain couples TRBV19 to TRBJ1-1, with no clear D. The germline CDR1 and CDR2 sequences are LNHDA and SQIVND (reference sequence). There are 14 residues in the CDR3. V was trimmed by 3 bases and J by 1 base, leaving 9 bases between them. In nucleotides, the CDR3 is TGTGCCAGTAGTATTTGGTGGGAGAACACTGAAGCTTTCTTT. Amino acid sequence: CASSIWWENTEAFF.

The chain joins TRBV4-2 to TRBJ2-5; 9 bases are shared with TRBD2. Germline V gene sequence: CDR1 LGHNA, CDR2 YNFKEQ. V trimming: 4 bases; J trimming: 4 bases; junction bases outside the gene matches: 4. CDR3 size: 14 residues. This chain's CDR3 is CASSLQTSGETQYF. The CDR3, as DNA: TGTGCCAGCAGCCTCCAGACTAGCGGAGAGACCCAGTACTTC.

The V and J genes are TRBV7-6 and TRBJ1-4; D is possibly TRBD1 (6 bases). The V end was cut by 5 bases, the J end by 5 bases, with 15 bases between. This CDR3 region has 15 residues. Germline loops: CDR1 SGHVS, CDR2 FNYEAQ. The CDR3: CASSDRTDQNEKLFF. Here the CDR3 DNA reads TGTGCCAGCAGCGACAGGACCGACCAGAATGAAAAACTGTTTTTT.

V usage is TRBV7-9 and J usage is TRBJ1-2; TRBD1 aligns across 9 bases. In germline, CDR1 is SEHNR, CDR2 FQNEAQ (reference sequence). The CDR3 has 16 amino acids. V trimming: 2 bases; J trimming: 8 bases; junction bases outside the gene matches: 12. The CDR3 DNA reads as TGTGCCAGCAGCTTAAAATTGATGACAGGGGGATCAGGCTACACCTTC. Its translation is CASSLKLMTGGSGYTF. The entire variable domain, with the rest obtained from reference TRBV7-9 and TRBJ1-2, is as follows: DTGVSQNPRHKITKRGQNVTFRCDPISEHNRLYWYRQTLGQGPEFLTYFQNEAQLEKSRLLSDRFSAERPKGSFSTLEIQRTEQGDSAMYLCASSLKLMTGGSGYTFGSGTRLTVV.

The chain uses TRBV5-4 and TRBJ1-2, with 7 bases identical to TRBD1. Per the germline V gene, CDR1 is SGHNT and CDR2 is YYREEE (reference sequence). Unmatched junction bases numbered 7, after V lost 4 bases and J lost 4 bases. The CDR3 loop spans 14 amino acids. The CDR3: CASSHTDRPYGYTF. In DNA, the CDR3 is TGTGCCAGCAGCCACACGGACAGGCCCTATGGCTACACCTTC.

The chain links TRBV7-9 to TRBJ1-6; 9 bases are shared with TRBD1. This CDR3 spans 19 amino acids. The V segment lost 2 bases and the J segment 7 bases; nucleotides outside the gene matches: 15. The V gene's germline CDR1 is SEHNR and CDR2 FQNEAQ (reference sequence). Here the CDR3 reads CASSLPPSQGAPRNSPLHF. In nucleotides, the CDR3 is TGTGCCAGCAGCTTACCGCCTTCACAGGGGGCGCCCCGAAATTCACCCCTCCACTTT. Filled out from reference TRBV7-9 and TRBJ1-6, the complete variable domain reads DTGVSQNPRHKITKRGQNVTFRCDPISEHNRLYWYRQTLGQGPEFLTYFQNEAQLEKSRLLSDRFSAERPKGSFSTLEIQRTEQGDSAMYLCASSLPPSQGAPRNSPLHFGNGTRLTVT.

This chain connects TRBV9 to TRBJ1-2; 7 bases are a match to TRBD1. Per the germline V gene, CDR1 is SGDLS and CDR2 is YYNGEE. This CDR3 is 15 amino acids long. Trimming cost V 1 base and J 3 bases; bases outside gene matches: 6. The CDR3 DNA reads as TGTGCCAGCAGCGTAAGGGGGCGTGGGGACTATGGCTACACCTTC. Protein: CASSVRGRGDYGYTF.

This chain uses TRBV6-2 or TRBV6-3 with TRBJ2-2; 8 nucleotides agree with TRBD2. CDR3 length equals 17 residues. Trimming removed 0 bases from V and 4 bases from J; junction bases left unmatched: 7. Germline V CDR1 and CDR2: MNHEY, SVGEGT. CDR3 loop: CASSYSGTSLVTGELFF. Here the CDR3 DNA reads TGTGCCAGCAGTTACTCGGGGACTAGTCTCGTCACCGGGGAGCTGTTTTTT.

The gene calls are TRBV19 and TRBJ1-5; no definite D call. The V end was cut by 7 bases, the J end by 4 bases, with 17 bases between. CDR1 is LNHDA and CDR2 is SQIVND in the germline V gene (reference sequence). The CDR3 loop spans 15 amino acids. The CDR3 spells CASTRGRSANQPQHF. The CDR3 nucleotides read TGTGCCAGTACCCGTGGAAGGAGTGCGAATCAGCCCCAGCATTTT.

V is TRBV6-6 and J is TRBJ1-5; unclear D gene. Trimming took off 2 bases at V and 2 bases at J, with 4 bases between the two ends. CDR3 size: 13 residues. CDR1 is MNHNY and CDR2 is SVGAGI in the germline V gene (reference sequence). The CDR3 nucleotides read TGTGCCAGCAGTTACGTACGCAATCAGCCCCAGCATTTT. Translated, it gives CASSYVRNQPQHF.

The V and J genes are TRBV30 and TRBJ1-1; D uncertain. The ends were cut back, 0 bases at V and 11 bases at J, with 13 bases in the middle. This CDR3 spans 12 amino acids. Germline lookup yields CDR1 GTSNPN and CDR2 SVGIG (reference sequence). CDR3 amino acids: CAWSVRADEAFF. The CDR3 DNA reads TGTGCCTGGAGTGTACGGGCGGATGAGGCTTTCTTT. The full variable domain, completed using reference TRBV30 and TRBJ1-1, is SQTIHQWPATLVQPVGSPLSLECTVEGTSNPNLYWYRQAAGRGLQLLFYSVGIGQISSEVPQNLSASRPQDRQFILSSKKLLLSDSGFYLCAWSVRADEAFFGQGTRLTVV.

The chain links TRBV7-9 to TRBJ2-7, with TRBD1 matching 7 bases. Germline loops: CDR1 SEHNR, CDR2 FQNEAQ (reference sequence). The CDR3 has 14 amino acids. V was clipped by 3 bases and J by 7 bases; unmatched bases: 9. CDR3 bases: TGTGCCAGCAGCTTTACGGGCCCAGGGGGTGAGCAGTACTTC. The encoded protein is CASSFTGPGGEQYF.

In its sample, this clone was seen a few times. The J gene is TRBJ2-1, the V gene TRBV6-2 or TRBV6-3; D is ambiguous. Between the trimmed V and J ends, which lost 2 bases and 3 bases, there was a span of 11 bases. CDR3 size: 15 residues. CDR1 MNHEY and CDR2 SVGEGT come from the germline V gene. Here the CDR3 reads CASSYLARIYNEQFF. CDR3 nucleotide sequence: TGTGCCAGCAGTTACCTCGCGAGGATCTACAATGAGCAGTTCTTC.